This T cell receptor beta chain was sequenced for a study of blood T cell repertoires in COVID-19. Losses at the gene ends were 5 bases for V and 5 bases for J; bases not matched to a gene: 12. This CDR3 has 17 amino acids. CDR1 and CDR2 from the germline V gene are ENHRY and SYGVKD. The method was immunoSEQ multiplex PCR; TCRdb's version includes in-frame clones alone and lacks a portion of them. The data hold approximately 70,000 clones, with roughly 90% observed a single time. The sequence derives from a woman aged 60-70 years with active COVID-19. The rearrangement links TRBV10-3 to TRBJ2-7; 13 bases are shared with TRBD2. The sequenced material came from peripheral blood. Here the CDR3 reads CAISPGRTSGSIDEQYF. CDR3 DNA: TGTGCCATCAGTCCTGGCCGGACTAGCGGGAGTATCGACGAGCAGTACTTC.